What follows describes a single T cell receptor (beta chain). The data derive from a study of blood T cell repertoires in COVID-19. Study summary: Spain, Italy and the United States supplied samples that represented acute and convalescent COVID-19. The cDNA or gDNA used as material had been derived from T cells, B-cell-depleted T cells, or PBMCs.

Per the original data handling: Estimates of nucleated cell counts were drawn from the amplification of reference gene primers. Assay: immunoSEQ multiplex PCR; the TCRdb copy retains only in-frame clones and omits some. That table gives V, J and clone size, and the DNA gave D and trimming. The sample lists under 250,000 clones; around nine tenths were seen once. The CDR3 extends over 15 amino acids. Deletions cut 3 bases from V and 0 bases from J, with 10 bases between. From germline, CDR1 is SGDLS and CDR2 YYNGEE. This chain uses TRBV9 with TRBJ1-3; D gene unclear. The sequence derives from an older woman who had recovered from COVID-19. Sequencing used peripheral blood. In DNA form, the CDR3 reads TGTGCCAGCAGCGCCGCCGGGAGCTCTGGAAACACCATATATTTT. This sequence encodes CASSAAGSSGNTIYF.